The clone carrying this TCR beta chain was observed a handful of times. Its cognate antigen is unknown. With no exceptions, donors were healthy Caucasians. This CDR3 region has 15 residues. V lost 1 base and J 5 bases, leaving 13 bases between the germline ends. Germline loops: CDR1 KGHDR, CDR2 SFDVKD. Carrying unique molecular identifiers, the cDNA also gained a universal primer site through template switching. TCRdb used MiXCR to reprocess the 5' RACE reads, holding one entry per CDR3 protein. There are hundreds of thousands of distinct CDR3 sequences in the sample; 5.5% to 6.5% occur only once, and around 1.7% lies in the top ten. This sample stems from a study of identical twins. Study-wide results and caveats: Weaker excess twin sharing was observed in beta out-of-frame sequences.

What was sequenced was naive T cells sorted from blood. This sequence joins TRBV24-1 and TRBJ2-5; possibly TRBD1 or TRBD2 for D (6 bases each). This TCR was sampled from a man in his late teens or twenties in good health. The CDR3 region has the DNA TGTGCCACCAGTGATTTCCCTCAAGGGGGGGAGACCCAGTACTTC. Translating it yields CATSDFPQGGETQYF.